The clone carrying this T cell receptor beta chain was seen a single time. The repertoire was sequenced with immunoSEQ multiplex PCR; TCRdb's copy has only in-frame clones and lacks some. The sample has about 150,000 clones; about 80% are singletons. These data belong to a study of cytotoxic CD8 clonotypes in ibrutinib-treated CLL. Study as a whole: Once patients had received a median approximately eleven months of treatment, range 6 to 36, response samples were obtained. Sample averages reached 250,000 to 300,000 productive templates and tens of thousands of productive rearrangements.

V gave up 5 bases and J gave up 2 bases, with 9 bases separating them. The CDR3 has 13 amino acids. Germline CDR1 SEHNR, CDR2 FQNEAQ (reference sequence). The chain employs TRBV7-9 and TRBJ1-2; D remains unclear. The sample was PBMCs, taken after 24 months of ibrutinib treatment. This TCR was recovered from a human donor with chronic lymphocytic leukemia. The CDR3 region is CASSPGENYGYTF. For the CDR3, the DNA is TGTGCCAGCAGCCCCGGGGAGAACTATGGCTACACCTTC.